This T cell receptor (beta chain) comes out of a study of radiation and T cells in renal cell carcinoma. Study-wide findings and caveats: Pretreatment tumor biopsies were lacking, so baseline clonotypes are unknown.

With respect to this clone: Its antigen is currently unknown.

Time point indicated: baseline pretreatment blood. Specified treatment: 15 Gy SBRT to primary tumor, nephrectomy 4 weeks later. Blood was sampled at baseline, 2 weeks and 4 weeks after SBRT. The CDR3 length is 18 residues. Germline V CDR1 and CDR2: ENHRY, SYGVKD. V was shortened by 7 bases and J by 1 base, with 24 bases between the two germline ends. The protocol was immunoSEQ multiplex PCR, while the TCRdb copy is restricted to in-frame clones and leaves out a portion. The repertoire has about 59,000 clones, 65% to 80% of them found once; the top ten carry about 7.1%. The chain uses TRBV10-3 and TRBJ2-3; perhaps D is TRBD1 or TRBD2 (7 bases each). The sequence derives from a man aged 60-69 years with renal cell carcinoma. Sequenced material: blood, taken from a patient whose treatment included radiotherapy and nephrectomy. The CDR3 DNA sequence: TGTGCCATCACAAGACAGGGTGTGGGCCGGGAGGGCACAGATACGCAGTATTTT. It specifies CAITRQGVGREGTDTQYF.